The source of this TCR beta chain is a study of beta chain features in type 1 diabetes. Across the whole study: On cell yields, gender and age, patients and healthy donors were similar. Study-level points and caveats: Patients and controls would be equally affected if PCR favored shorter templates. At VDJ recombination sites, type 1 diabetes patients had fewer insertions and more deleted nucleotides. Moderately but significantly shorter TCRB CDR3s were found in Type 1 diabetes patients in all four CD4+ subsets.

Germline CDR1 reads SGHTA; CDR2 reads FQGNSA. Trimming removed 1 base at V and 2 bases at J, with 17 bases between. The CDR3 length is 17 residues. The whole isolated RNA underwent reverse transcription, so sequencing captured expressed TCRB transcripts. Naive, central memory and regulatory T cell samples averaged around 3.8 million reads. The data were produced by immunoSEQ multiplex PCR, yet TCRdb's version contains in-frame clones alone and is incomplete. The sample carries fewer than 400,000 clones, 9.3% recorded once. This clone was seen more than once but under ten times. Its antigen remains unidentified.

The specimen was central memory CD4+ T cells from blood. The clonotype originates from a man aged 25 to 40 with type 1 diabetes. This chain uses TRBV7-2 with TRBJ1-1, with D tentatively TRBD1 (5 bases). DNA of the CDR3: TGTGCCAGCAGCTTAGATGCCCGGACAAGGGGTAACACTGAAGCTTTCTTT. Protein sequence: CASSLDARTRGNTEAFF.